This T cell receptor beta chain was recorded in a study of beta chain features in type 1 diabetes. Study-wide background: Examined across all samples were about 110 million sorted cells.

Every sorted population was more than 95% pure. The entirety of the isolated RNA underwent reverse transcription, so expressed TCRB transcripts were sequenced. The table came from immunoSEQ multiplex PCR; TCRdb's copy has only in-frame clones and leaves some out. The sample shows 250,000 or so clones, 68% of them seen only once. The germline V gene encodes CDR1 SGHAT and CDR2 FQNNGV. The CDR3 length is 15 residues. Trimming took 1 base from V and 4 from J; bases not matched to a gene: 7. Regarding the study as a whole: TCRB CDR3s from Type 1 diabetes patients were moderately but significantly shorter in all four CD4+ subsets. Sampled from patients, naive, central memory and Treg TCRB repertoires appeared more similar than those sampled from healthy donors.

Details on this clone: As yet, its antigen is unknown.

The chain joins TRBV11-2 to TRBJ2-7, with 7 bases identical to TRBD2. The sequenced sample consisted of naive CD4+ T cells from blood. This clonotype was obtained from a man under 40 in good health. The CDR3 loop reads CASSLVRGTGYEQYF. The CDR3 DNA reads TGTGCCAGCAGCTTAGTGCGGGGGACCGGGTACGAGCAGTACTTC.